This paragraph covers one T cell receptor (beta chain) sequence. This clonotype has just a few counts. Its antigen remains unidentified. Base qualities were left out, and no much larger clone turns up one base away. The CDR3 holds 14 amino acids from the cysteine to the phenylalanine. Only the CDR3 DNA is retained, 42 bases long and in frame from the first base. Sequences SSHAT (CDR1) and FNYEAQ (CDR2) are obtained from the germline V gene (reference sequence). The sample originates from a study of blood T cells in healthy people across ages (dated by TCRdb to 2013 to 2016). Some background on the complete study: In model experiments, template switching captured about one uniquely barcoded TCR beta cDNA molecule for every two T cells. To avoid experimental bias, donors of different ages were randomly spread across the sequencing lanes. The study analyzed two additional independent replicas of 1 million unique cDNA reads from the same blood draw for two donors, one aged 18 to 30 and one aged 80 or older. Using deep sequencing normalized with unique cDNA molecular identifiers, the study measured how TCR beta repertoire diversity changes with age. Donors were grouped into four age groups: young (average roughly 15 years), middle-aged (around 39), aged (about 60) and long-lived (about 82).

Systemically healthy Caucasian individuals from Russia, 39 in total and aged roughly 6 to 100 years, were included as donors. Ten milliliters of peripheral blood were drawn from each donor into EDTA-treated Vacutainer tubes. Ficoll-Paque density-gradient centrifugation was used to isolate PBMCs, with at least 7 million per sample. Trizol reagent was used to extract total RNA from PBMCs, with at least 5.5 micrograms per sample. For every donor, flow cytometry on a PBMC aliquot measured the percentage of naive CD45RAhigh/CD27high T cells. The study at large found these results: Conclusive comparison of naive and antigen-experienced compartments was prevented by the profiling of bulk unsorted PBMCs. Observed TCR beta diversity per million T cells fell roughly linearly with age, and a significant reduction was already apparent by age around 40. Compared with the aged group, the long-lived group had more naive CD4+ T cells, fewer expanded clones and increased TCR diversity, a pattern suggesting age selection. Because the CMV infection status of the donors was unknown, age-related changes in expanded clonotypes may potentially have been confounded. Estimates of total diversity based on one million sequenced T cells were considered lower bounds and underestimates. A strong correlation was found between observed TCR beta diversity and the percentage of naive T cells measured by flow cytometry.

Library prep was done by 5' RACE. The sequencer listed for this sample is Illumina HiSeq 2500. A second PCR of roughly 6 to 11 cycles was run with a J-beta primer mix and a sample-barcoded 5' primer. A template-switch 5' adaptor carrying 12 random nucleotides introduced a unique molecular identifier onto each TCR beta cDNA molecule. At least 2.5 million CDR3-containing paired-end reads were obtained from each sample. All of the RNA was converted into first-strand cDNA using the Mint cDNA synthesis kit, with a TRBC-specific oligonucleotide serving as the primer. After uracil-DNA glycosylase treatment, a first 18-cycle PCR used universal primers M1SS and BC2_uni_R on all cDNA. The source study handled its data this way. For normalization, 1 million high-quality reads were randomly selected from each sample, with every read carrying a distinct molecular identifier. Reads with shared molecular identifiers were discarded instead of being binned into consensus sequences. CDR3 identification, clonotype clustering and error correction used MiTCR with a Q25 quality threshold and the strictest error-elimination algorithm. A nonparametric unseen species model with Euler transformation was used to estimate a lower bound on total TCR beta diversity. Clones were called with MiXCR by TCRdb after fastp trimmed the public reads at Q25, and only in-frame beta chains were retained. CDR3 protein duplicates are merged, each entry listing the most common genes and DNA. The V and J calls, along with clone size, are taken from TCRdb and not from the paper's own processing. A total of just under 750,000 distinct CDR3 sequences appear in this sample, approximately 21% of them only once. The ten largest clones capture under 25% of the sample.

The rearranged segments are TRBV7-7 and TRBJ2-5; TRBD1 is a weak D gene call, 6 bases matching. The closer fit of TRBJ2-1 to the DNA end suggests the J call may be wrong. The sample taken for sequencing was blood. The TCR originated in a man between 65 and 79 years old in good health. The CDR3 here reads CASSPGGRANEQFF. The DNA sequence is given as TGTGCCAGCAGCCCTGGGGGCCGGGCCAATGAGCAGTTCTTC.